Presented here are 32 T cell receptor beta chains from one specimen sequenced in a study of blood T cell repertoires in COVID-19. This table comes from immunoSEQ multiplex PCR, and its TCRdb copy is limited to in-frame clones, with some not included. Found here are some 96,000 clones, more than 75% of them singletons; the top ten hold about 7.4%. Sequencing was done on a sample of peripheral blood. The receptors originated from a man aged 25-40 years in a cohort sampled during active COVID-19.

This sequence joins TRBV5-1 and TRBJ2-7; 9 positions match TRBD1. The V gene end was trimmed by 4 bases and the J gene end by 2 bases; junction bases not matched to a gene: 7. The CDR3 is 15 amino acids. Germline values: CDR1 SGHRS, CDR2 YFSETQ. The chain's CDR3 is CASSPGQGSAYEQYF. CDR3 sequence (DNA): TGCGCCAGCAGCCCCGGACAGGGGAGCGCCTACGAGCAGTACTTC.

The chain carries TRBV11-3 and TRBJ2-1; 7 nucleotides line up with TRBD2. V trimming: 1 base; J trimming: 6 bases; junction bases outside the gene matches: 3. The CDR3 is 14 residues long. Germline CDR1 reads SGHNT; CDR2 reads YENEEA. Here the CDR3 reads CASSLAGGINEQFF. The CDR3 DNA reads TGTGCCAGCAGCTTAGCGGGGGGTATCAATGAGCAGTTCTTC. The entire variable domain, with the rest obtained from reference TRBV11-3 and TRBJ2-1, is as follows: EAGVVQSPRYKIIEKKQPVAFWCNPISGHNTLYWYLQNLGQGPELLIRYENEEAVDDSQLPKDRFSAERLKGVDSTLKIQPAELGDSAVYLCASSLAGGINEQFFGPGTRLTVL.

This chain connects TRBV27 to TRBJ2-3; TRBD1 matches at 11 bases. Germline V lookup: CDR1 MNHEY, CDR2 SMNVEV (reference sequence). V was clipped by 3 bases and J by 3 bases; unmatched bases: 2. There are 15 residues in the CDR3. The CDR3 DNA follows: TGTGCCAGCAGTTTCGGACAGGGGGCGACAGATACGCAGTATTTT. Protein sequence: CASSFGQGATDTQYF.

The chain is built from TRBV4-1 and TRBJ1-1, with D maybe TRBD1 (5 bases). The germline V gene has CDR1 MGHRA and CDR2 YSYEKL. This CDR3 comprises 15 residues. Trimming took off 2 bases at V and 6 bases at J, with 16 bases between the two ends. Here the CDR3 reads CASSQKGVGFAEAFF. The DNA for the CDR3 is TGCGCCAGCAGCCAAAAAGGGGTCGGTTTCGCTGAAGCTTTCTTT.

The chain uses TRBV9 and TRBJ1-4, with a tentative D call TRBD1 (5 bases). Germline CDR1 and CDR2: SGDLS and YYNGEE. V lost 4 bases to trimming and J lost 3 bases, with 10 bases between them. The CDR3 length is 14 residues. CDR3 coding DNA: TGTGCCAGCAGCCTGACAGCGTCTAATGAAAAACTGTTTTTT. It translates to CASSLTASNEKLFF. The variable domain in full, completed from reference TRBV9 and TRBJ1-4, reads DSGVTQTPKHLITATGQRVTLRCSPRSGDLSVYWYQQSLDQGLQFLIQYYNGEERAKGNILERFSAQQFPDLHSELNLSSLELGDSALYFCASSLTASNEKLFFGSGTQLSVL.

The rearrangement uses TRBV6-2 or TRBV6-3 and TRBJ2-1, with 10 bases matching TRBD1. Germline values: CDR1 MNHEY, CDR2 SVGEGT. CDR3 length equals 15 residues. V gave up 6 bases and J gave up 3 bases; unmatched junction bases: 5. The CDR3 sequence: CASSLRDRGYNEQFF. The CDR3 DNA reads TGTGCCAGCAGCCTCCGGGACAGGGGCTACAATGAGCAGTTCTTC.

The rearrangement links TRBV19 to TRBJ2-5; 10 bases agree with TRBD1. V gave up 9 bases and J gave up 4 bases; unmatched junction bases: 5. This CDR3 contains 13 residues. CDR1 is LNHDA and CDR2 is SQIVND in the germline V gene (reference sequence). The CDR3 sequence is CASGQGVGETQYF. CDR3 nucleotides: TGTGCCAGCGGACAGGGGGTTGGAGAGACCCAGTACTTC.

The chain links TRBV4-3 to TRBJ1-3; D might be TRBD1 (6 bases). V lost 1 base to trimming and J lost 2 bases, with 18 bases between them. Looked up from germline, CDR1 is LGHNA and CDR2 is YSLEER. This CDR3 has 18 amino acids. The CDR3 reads CASSQALRTGLPGNTIYF. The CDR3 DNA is TGCGCCAGCAGCCAAGCGTTGCGAACAGGGTTGCCTGGAAACACCATATATTTT.

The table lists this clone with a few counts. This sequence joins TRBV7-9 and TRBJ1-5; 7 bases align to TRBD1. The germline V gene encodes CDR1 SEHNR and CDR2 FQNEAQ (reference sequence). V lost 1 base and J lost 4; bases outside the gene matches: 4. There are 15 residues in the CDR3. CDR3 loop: CASSLGDSSNQPQHF. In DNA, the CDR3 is TGTGCCAGCAGCTTAGGGGACAGCTCTAATCAGCCCCAGCATTTT.

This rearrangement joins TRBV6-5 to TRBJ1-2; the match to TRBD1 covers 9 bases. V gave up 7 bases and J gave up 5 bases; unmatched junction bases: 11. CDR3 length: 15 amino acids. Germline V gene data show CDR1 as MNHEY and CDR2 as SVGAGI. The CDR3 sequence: CASTTGTGKGYGYTF. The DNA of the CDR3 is TGTGCCAGCACAACCGGGACAGGGAAGGGTTATGGCTACACCTTC.

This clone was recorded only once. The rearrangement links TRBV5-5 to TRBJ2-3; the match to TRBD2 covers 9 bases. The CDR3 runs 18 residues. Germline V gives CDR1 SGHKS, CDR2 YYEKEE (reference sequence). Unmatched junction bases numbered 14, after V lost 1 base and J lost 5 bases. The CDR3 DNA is TGTGCCAGCAGCTTGAGTAGTAGCGGGGGAAGTTTCAGAGATACGCAGTATTTT. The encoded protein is CASSLSSSGGSFRDTQYF. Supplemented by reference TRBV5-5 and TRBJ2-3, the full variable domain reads DAGVTQSPTHLIKTRGQQVTLRCSPISGHKSVSWYQQVLGQGPQFIFQYYEKEERGRGNFPDRFSARQFPNYSSELNVNALLLGDSALYLCASSLSSSGGSFRDTQYFGPGTRLTVL.

CDR3 amino acids: CASSKSGIPGTEAFF. The CDR3 DNA is TGTGCCAGCAGCAAATCAGGAATCCCCGGGACAGAAGCTTTCTTT. The J gene is TRBJ1-1, the V gene TRBV21-1; the DNA was not compared with TRBD1, the D call given in the table. TRBV21-1 is given as a pseudogene. The CDR3 length is 15 residues.

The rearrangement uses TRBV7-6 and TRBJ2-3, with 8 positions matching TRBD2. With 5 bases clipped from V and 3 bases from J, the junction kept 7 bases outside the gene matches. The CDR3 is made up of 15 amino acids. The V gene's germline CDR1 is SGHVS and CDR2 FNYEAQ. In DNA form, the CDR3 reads TGTGCCAGCAGCGTACAACGGGGGGGAACAGATACGCAGTATTTT. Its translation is CASSVQRGGTDTQYF.

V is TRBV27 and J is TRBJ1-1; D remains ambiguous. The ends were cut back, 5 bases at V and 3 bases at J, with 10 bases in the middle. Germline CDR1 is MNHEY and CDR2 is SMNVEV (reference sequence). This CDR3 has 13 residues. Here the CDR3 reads CASSAQVDTEAFF. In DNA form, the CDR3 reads TGTGCCAGCAGTGCCCAGGTAGACACTGAAGCTTTCTTT.

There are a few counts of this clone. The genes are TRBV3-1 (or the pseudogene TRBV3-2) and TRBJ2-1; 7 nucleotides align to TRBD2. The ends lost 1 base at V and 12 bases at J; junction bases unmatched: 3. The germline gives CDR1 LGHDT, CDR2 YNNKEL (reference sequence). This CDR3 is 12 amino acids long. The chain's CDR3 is CASSQGERGQFF. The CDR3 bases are TGTGCCAGCAGCCAAGGAGAGCGGGGGCAGTTCTTC.

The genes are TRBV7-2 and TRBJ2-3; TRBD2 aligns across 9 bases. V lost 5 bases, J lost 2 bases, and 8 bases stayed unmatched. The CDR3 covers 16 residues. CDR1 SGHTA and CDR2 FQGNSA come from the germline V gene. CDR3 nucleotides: TGTGCCAGCAGCCCCGTAGCGGGGGACTACACAGATACGCAGTATTTT. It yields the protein CASSPVAGDYTDTQYF.

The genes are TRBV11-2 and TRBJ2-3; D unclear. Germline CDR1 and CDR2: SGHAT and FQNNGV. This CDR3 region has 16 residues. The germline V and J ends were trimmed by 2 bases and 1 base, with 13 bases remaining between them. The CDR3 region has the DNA TGTGCCAGCAGCTTAACGTCTGCTCGGGGCACAGATACGCAGTATTTT. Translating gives CASSLTSARGTDTQYF. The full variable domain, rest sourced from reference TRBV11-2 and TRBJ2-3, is EAGVAQSPRYKIIEKRQSVAFWCNPISGHATLYWYQQILGQGPKLLIQFQNNGVVDDSQLPKDRFSAERLKGVDSTLKIQPAKLEDSAVYLCASSLTSARGTDTQYFGPGTRLTVL.

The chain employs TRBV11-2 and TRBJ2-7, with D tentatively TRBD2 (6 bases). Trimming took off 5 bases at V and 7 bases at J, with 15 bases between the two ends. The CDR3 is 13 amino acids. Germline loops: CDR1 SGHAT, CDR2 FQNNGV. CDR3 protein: CASSAGTYGEQYF. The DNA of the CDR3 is TGTGCCAGCAGCGCGGGGACCTATGGGGAGCAGTACTTC.

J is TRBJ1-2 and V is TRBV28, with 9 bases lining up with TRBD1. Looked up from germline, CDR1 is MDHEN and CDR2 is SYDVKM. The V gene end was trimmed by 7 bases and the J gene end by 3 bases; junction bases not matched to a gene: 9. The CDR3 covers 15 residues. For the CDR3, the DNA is TGTGCCAGCACCTTGGGGACAGGGATCTACTATGGCTACACCTTC. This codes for CASTLGTGIYYGYTF.

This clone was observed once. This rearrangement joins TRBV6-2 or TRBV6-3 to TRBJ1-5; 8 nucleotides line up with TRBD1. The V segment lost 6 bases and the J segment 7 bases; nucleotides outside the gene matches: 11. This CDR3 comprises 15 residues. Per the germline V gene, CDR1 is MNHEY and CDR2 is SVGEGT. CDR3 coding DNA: TGTGCCAGCAGCCAGACCAGGACAGGGAGGCAGCCCCAGCATTTT. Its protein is CASSQTRTGRQPQHF.

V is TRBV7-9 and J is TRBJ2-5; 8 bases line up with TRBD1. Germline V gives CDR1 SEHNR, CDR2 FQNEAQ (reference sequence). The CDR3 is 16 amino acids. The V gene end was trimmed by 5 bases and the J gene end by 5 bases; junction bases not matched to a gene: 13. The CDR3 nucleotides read TGTGCCAGCAGCCAAACAGTGTTGAGACAGGGGGAGACCCAGTACTTC. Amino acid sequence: CASSQTVLRQGETQYF.

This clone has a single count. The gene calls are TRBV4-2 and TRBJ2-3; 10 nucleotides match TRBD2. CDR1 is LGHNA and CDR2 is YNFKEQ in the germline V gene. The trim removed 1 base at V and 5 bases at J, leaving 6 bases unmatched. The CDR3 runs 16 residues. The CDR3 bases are TGTGCCAGCAGCCAAGGCCTAGCGGGGGACATAGATACGCAGTATTTT. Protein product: CASSQGLAGDIDTQYF.

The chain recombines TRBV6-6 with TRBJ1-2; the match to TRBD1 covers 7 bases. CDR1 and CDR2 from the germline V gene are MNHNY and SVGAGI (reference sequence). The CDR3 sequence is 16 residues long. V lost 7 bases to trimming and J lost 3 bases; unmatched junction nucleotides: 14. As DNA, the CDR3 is TGTGCCAGCATACCAACCCGGGACAGACGAGACTATGGCTACACCTTC. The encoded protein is CASIPTRDRRDYGYTF.

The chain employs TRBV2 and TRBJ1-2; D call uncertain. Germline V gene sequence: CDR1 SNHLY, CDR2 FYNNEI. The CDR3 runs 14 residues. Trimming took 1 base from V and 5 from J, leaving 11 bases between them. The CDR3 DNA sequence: TGTGCCAGCAGTGAAGGCGCAGACTTATATGGCTACACCTTC. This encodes CASSEGADLYGYTF. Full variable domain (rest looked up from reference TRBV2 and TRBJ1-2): EPEVTQTPSHQVTQMGQEVILRCVPISNHLYFYWYRQILGQKVEFLVSFYNNEISEKSEIFDDQFSVERPDGSNFTLKIRSTKLEDSAMYFCASSEGADLYGYTFGSGTRLTVV.

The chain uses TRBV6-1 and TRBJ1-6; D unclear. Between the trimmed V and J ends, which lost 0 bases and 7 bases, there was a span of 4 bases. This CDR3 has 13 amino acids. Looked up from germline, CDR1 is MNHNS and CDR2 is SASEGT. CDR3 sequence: CASSEAENSPLHF. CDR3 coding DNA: TGTGCCAGCAGTGAAGCCGAGAATTCACCCCTCCACTTT.

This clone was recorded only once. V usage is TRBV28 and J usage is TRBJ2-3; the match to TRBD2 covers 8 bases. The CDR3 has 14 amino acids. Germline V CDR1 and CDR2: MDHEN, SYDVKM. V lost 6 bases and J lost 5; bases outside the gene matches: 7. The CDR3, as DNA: TGTGCCAGCAGCCGGGGGGGGGATCGAGATACGCAGTATTTT. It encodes CASSRGGDRDTQYF.

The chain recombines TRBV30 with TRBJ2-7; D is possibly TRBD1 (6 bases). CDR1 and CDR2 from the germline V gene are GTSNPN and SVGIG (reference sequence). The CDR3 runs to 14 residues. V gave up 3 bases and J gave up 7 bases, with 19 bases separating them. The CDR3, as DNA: TGTGCCTGGAGCTCCGGGACACCCGAGGAGGAGCAGTACTTC. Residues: CAWSSGTPEEEQYF.

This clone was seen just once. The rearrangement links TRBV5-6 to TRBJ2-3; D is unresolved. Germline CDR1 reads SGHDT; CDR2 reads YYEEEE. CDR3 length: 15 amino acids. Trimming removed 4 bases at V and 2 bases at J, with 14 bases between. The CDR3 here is CASSQSAYFTDTQYF. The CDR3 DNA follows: TGTGCCAGCAGCCAGAGCGCCTACTTCACAGATACGCAGTATTTT.

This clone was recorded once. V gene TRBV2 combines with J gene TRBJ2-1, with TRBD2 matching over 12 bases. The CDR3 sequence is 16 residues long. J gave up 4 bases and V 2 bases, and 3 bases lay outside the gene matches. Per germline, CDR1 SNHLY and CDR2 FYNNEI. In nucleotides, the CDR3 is TGTGCCAGCAGTGAACGGACTAGCGGGGTTTACAATGAGCAGTTCTTC. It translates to CASSERTSGVYNEQFF.

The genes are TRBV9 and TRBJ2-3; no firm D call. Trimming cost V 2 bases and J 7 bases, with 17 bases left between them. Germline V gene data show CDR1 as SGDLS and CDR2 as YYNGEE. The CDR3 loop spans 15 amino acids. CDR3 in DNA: TGTGCCAGCAGCGTCGCAATGGATCCGGAGAATACGCAGTATTTT. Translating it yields CASSVAMDPENTQYF.

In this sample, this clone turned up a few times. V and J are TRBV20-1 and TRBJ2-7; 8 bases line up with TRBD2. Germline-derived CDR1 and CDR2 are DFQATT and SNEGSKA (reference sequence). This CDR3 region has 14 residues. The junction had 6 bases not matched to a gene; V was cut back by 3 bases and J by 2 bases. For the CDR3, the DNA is TGCAGTGCTAGTCTTCATAGCGGGACCTACGAGCAGTACTTC. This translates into CSASLHSGTYEQYF.

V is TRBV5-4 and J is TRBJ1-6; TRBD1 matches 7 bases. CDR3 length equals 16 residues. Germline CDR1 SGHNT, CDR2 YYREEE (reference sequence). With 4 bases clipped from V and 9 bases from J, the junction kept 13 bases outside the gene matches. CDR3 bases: TGTGCCAGCAGCCCGATCGGAGGGGCAGGGGGTTCACCCCTCCACTTT. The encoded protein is CASSPIGGAGGSPLHF.